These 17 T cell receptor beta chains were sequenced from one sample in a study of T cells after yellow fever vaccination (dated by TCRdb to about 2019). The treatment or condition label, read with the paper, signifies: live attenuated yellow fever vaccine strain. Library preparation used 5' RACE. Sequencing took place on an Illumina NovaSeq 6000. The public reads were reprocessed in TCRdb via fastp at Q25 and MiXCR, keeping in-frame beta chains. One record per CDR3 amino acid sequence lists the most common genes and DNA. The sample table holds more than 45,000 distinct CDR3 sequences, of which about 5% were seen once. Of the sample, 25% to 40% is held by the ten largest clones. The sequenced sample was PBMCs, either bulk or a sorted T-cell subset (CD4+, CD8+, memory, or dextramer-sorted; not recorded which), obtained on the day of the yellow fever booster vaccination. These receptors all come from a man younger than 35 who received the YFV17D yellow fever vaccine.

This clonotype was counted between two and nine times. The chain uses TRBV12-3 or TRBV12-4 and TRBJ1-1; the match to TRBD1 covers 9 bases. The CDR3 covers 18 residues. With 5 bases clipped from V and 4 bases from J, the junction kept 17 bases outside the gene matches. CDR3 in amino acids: CASSTPGTGKLGITEAFF. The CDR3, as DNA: TGTGCCAGCAGTACCCCCGGGACAGGGAAATTGGGGATCACTGAAGCTTTCTTT.

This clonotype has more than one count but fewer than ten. This CDR3 reads CASSLDSGTYTF. CDR3 DNA: TGTGCCAGCAGTTTAGACTCCGGTACCTACACCTTC. The chain couples TRBV12-3 or TRBV12-4 to TRBJ1-2; D gene ambiguous. V lost 1 base and J lost 10, with 10 bases in between. CDR3 size: 12 residues.

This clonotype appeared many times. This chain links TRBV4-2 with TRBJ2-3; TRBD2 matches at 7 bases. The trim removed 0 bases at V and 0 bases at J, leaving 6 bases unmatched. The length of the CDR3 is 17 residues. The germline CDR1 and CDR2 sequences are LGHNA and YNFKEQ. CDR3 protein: CASSQDLLLASTDTQYF. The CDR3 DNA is TGTGCCAGCAGCCAAGATCTGTTACTAGCGAGCACAGATACGCAGTATTTT.

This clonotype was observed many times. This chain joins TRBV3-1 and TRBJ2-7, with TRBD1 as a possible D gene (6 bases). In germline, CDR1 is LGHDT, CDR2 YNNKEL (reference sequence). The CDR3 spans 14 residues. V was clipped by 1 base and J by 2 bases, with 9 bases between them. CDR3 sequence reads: CASSQGTATYEQYV. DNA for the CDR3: TGTGCCAGCAGCCAAGGGACAGCAACCTACGAGCAGTACGTC.

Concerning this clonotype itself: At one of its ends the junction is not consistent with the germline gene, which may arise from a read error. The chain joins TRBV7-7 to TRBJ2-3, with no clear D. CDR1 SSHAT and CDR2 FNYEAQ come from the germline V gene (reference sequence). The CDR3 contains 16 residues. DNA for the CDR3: TGTGCTAGCAGCTTAGGTGGGAATAGGGGCACAGATACGCAGTATTTT. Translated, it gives CASSLGGNRGTDTQYF.

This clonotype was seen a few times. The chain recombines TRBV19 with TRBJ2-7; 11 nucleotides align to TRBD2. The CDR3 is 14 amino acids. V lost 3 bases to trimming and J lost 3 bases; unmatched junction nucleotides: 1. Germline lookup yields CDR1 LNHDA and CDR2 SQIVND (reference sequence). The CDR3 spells CASSIGTSGYEQYF. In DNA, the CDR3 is TGTGCCAGTAGTATCGGGACTAGCGGCTACGAGCAGTACTTC.

The CDR3 loop reads CASSLGMGSVNEQFF. In nucleotides, the CDR3 is TGCGCCAGCAGCTTGGGAATGGGCAGCGTCAATGAGCAGTTCTTC. The rearrangement links TRBV5-1 to TRBJ2-1; D is uncertain. The CDR3 has 15 amino acids. The germline V gene has CDR1 SGHRS and CDR2 YFSETQ. The ends were cut back, 0 bases at V and 6 bases at J, with 13 bases in the middle.

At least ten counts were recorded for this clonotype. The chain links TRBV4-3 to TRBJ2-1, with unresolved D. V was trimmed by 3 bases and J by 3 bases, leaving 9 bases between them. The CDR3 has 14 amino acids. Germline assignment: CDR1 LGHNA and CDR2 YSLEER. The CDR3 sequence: CASSQNRVYNEQFF. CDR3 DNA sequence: TGCGCCAGCAGCCAGAACAGAGTCTACAATGAGCAGTTCTTC.

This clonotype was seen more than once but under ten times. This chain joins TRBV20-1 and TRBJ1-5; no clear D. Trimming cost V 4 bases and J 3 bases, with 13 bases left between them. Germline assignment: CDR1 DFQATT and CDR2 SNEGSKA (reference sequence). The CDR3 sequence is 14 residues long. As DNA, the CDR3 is TGCAGTGCTACCGGGAGGCTCAACAATCAGCCCCAGCATTTT. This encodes CSATGRLNNQPQHF.

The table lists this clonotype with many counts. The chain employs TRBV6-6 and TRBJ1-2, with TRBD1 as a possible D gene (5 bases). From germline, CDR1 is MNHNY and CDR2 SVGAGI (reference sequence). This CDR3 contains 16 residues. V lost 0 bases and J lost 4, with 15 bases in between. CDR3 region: CASSYSIQELIYGYTF. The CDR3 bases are TGTGCCAGCAGTTACTCGATACAGGAGCTAATCTATGGCTACACCTTC.

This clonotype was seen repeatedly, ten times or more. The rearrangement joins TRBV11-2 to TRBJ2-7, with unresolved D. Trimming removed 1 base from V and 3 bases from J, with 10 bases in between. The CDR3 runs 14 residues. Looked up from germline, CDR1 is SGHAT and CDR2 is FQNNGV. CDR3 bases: TGTGCCAGCAGCTTAGCCCCGAGCTACTACGAGCAGTACGTC. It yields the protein CASSLAPSYYEQYV.

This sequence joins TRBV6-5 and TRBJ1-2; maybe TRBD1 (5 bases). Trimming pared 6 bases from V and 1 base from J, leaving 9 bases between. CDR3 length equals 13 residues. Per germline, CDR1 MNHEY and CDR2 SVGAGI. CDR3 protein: CASSWDLNYGYTF. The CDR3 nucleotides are TGTGCCAGCAGCTGGGACCTTAACTATGGCTACACCTTC.

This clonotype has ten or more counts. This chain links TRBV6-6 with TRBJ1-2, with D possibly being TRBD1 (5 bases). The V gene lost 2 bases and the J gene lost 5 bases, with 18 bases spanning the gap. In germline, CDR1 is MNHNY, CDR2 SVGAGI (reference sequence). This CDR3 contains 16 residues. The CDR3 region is CASSYLDRGRGYGYTF. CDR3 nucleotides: TGTGCCAGCAGTTACCTCGATAGGGGCCGAGGGTATGGCTACACCTTC.

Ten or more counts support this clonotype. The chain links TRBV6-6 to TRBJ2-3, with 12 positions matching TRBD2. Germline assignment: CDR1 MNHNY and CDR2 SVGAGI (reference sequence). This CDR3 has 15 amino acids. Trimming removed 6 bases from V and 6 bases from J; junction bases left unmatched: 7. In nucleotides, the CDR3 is TGTGCCAGCAGACCTAGCGGGGGGGCCACGGATACGCAGTATTTT. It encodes CASRPSGGATDTQYF.

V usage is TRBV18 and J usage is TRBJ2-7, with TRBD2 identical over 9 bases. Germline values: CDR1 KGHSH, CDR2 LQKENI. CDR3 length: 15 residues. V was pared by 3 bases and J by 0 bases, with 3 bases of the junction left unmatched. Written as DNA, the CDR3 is TGTGCCAGCTCACCGGCTAGCGGGAACTCCTACGAGCAGTACTTC. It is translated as CASSPASGNSYEQYF.

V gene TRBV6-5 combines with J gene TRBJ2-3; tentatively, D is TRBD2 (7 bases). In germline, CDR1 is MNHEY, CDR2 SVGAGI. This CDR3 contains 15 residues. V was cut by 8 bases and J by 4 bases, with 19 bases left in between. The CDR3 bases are TGTGCCAGCCAGGATGCGGGGGCGAGGCCAGATACGCAGTATTTT. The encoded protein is CASQDAGARPDTQYF.

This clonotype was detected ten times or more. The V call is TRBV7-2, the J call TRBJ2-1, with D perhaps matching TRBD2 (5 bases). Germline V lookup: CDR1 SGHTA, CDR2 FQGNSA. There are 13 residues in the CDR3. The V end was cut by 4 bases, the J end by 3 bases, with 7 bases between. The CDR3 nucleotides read TGTGCCAGCAGCTCAGACTACTACAATGAGCAGTTCTTC. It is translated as CASSSDYYNEQFF.